This T cell receptor beta chain was obtained from a study of response to subunit inactivated influenza vaccine. The CDR3 spans 22 residues. V lost 6 bases and J 8 bases, leaving 41 bases between the germline ends. Germline V gives CDR1 MNHEY, CDR2 SVGEGT. TCRdb processed the RT-PCR reads anew with MiXCR; each CDR3 protein has one entry. This sample yields just under 550,000 distinct CDR3 sequences, of which under 25% are seen a single time; 2.5% to 3% belongs to the top ten. The sample was also linked to a second study, of T cells expressing NK-cell markers. That source adds: Production of TCR beta cDNA relied on 5'RACE template switching with UMIs. According to the study, TCR beta repertoires originated from sorted CD3+CD56+NKG2C+, CD3+CD56+NKG2C- and CD3+CD56-NKG2C+ T cells. The use of an anti-gamma-delta TCR antibody, which was added in several experiments, restricted sorting to T cells expressing alpha-beta TCR. These same clonotypes (in a handful of donors) also led the CD3+CD56-NKG2C+ fraction. What remained unclear was the HCMV specificity of expanded NKG2C+ T cell clones.

The V gene is TRBV6-2 or TRBV6-3, the J gene TRBJ2-4; D is unclear. The sample consisted of CD4+ T cells sorted from PBMCs, taken less than 13 days after vaccination. This TCR was sampled from a man aged 50 or older who received an inactivated influenza vaccine. The CDR3 is CASRQRATLLRVNNLFTDIQYF. The CDR3 nucleotides are TGTGCCAGCAGGCAACGGGCTACGCTACTCCGCGTAAATAACCTTTTTACGGACATTCAGTACTTC.